Described below is a single TCR beta chain sequence and its context. This record comes from a study of blood T cell repertoires in COVID-19. Study in general: COVID-19 samples from acute and convalescent phases originated in the United States, Italy and Spain.

Seattle's enrolled individuals joined amid active infection and were then monitored longitudinally. Original methodology: Reference gene primer amplification gave estimated nucleated cell counts. Sequencing used immunoSEQ multiplex PCR; TCRdb keeps in-frame clones, though not all of them. That table gives V, J and clone size, and the DNA gave D and trimming. This table holds approximately 300,000 clones, approximately 84% found once. Specimen: peripheral blood. The TCR comes from a person in their 70s with COVID-19, enrolled during active disease.

The CDR3 is CASSFLAGSTDTQYF. Written as DNA, the CDR3 is TGTGCCAGCAGCTTCCTCGCCGGGAGCACAGATACGCAGTATTTT. The chain couples TRBV7-9 to TRBJ2-3; D gene unclear. The V end was cut by 3 bases, the J end by 0 bases, with 10 bases between. CDR1 and CDR2 from the germline V gene are SEHNR and FQNEAQ (reference sequence). The CDR3 sequence is 15 residues long.